This T cell receptor (beta chain) comes out of a study of CD8 T cells in Susac syndrome (dated by TCRdb to the late 2010s). Broadly, across the study: Repertoire sequencing was used to test whether CD8+ T cell activation and differentiation in Susac syndrome was antigen driven. General findings and caveats noted by the study authors: The study acknowledged that relatively few individuals were included in the TCR sequencing and HLA analysis.

Peripheral blood CD8+ and CD4+ T cells from healthy donors, Susac syndrome patients and multiple sclerosis patients were profiled by high-throughput TCR beta sequencing. Multiple sclerosis controls were treatment-naive patients with stable or active relapsing-remitting disease fulfilling revised McDonald criteria. Bulk CD8+ and CD4+ T cells were purified magnetically by negative isolation, whereas CD8+ TEMRA cells were enriched by FACS. Blood was collected in EDTA tubes and processed within 24 hours, with PBMCs isolated through density gradient centrifugation. PBMCs intended for TCR sequencing were cryopreserved in liquid nitrogen and thawed later in a water bath at 37 degrees C. The sorted or isolated CD4+, CD8+ and CD8+ TEMRA cells had a purity of 90% or higher. V lost 0 bases and J lost 4 bases; the stretch between them is 18 bases long. CDR1 and CDR2 are drawn from the germline V gene: MGHRA, YSYEKL. From the cysteine up to the phenylalanine, the CDR3 has a length of 17 residues. Only the CDR3 region is kept as DNA, spanning 51 bases read in frame from base 1.

Points on this clonotype: Its antigen target is currently unknown. One base away there is no much larger clone; base qualities are not given.

RNA was extracted with the RNeasy kit and about 0.5 to 1 ug was reverse transcribed using random hexamers. The immunoSEQ multiplex PCR assay, which covers 54 Vbeta and 13 Jbeta segments, was used to amplify TCR beta CDR3 regions. PCR amplification bias was corrected by using a synthetic template baseline for primer optimization and computational correction. Per the source publication's procedure: Only productive sequences were kept, with reads annotated to V, D and J genes according to IMGT and analyzed in immunoSEQ Analyzer. To calculate clonality, Shannon entropy was normalized by log2 of the number of productive unique sequences and then subtracted from one. Public and private clones were assessed among the 100 most prevalent clones of each patient and control. Susac-specific clones were defined as absent from healthy and MS cohorts, about 1,100 published viral clones and other ImmuneACCESS disease sequences. Using fastp at Q25 and MiXCR, TCRdb reprocessed the public reads and kept productive beta chains. Merged by CDR3 protein, the rows form single entries marked with the most common genes and DNA. The V and J calls and clone size are TCRdb's, not the authors'. The sample includes 180,000 or so distinct CDR3 sequences, with around 96% observed a single time. The ten most abundant clones make up approximately 0.097% of the sample.

Sequencing used CD4+ T cells from PBMCs. The chain links TRBV4-1 with TRBJ1-1; TRBD1 is possibly the D segment (5 matching bases). This TCR derives from a human donor with multiple sclerosis. The nucleotide sequence is TGCGCCAGCAGCCAAGATTGGGGAAGAGGGGCTGGCACTGAAGCTTTCTTT. Protein translation: CASSQDWGRGAGTEAFF.